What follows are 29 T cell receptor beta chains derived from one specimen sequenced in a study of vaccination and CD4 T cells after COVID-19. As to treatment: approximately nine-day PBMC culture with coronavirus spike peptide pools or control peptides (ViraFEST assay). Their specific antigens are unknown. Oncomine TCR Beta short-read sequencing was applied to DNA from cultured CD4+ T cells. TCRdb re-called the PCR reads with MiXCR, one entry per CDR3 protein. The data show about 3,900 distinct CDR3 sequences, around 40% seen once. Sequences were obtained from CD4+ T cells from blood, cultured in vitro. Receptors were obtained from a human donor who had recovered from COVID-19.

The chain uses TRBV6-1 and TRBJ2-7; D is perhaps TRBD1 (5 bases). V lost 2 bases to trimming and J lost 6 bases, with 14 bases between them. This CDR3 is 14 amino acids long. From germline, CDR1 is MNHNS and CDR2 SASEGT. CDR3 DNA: TGTGCCAGCAGTGAATACGCCAGGGCCTCCGAGCAGTACTTC. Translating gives CASSEYARASEQYF.

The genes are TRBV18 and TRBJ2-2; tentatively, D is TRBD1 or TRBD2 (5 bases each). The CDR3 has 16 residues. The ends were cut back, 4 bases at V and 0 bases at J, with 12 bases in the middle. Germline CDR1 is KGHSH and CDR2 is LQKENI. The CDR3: CASSLLGPANTGELFF. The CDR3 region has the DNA TGTGCCAGCTCACTTTTGGGACCCGCGAACACCGGGGAGCTGTTTTTT.

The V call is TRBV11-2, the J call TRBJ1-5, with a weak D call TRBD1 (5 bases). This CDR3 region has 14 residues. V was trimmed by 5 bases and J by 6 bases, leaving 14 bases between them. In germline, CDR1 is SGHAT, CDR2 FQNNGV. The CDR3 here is CASSRGTQGQPQHF. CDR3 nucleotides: TGTGCCAGCAGCCGGGGGACCCAGGGTCAGCCCCAGCATTTT.

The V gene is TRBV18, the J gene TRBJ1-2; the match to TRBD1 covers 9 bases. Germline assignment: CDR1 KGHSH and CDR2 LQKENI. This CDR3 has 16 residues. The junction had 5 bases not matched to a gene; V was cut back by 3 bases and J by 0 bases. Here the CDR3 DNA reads TGTGCCAGCTCACCTGGCGGGGACAGGGCTAACTATGGCTACACCTTC. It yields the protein CASSPGGDRANYGYTF.

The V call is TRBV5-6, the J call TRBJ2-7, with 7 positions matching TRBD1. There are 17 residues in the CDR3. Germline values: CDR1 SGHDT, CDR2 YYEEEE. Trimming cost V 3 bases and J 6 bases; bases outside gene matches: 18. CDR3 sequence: CASSSKRQGFFSGEQYF. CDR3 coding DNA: TGTGCCAGCAGCTCGAAGCGACAGGGTTTTTTCTCTGGCGAGCAGTACTTC.

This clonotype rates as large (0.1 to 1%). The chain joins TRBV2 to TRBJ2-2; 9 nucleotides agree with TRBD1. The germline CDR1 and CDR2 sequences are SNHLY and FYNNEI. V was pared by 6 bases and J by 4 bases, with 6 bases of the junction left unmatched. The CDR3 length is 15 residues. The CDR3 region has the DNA TGTGCCAGCAGGGAACAGGGGGCGAGCACCGGGGAGCTGTTTTTT. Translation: CASREQGASTGELFF.

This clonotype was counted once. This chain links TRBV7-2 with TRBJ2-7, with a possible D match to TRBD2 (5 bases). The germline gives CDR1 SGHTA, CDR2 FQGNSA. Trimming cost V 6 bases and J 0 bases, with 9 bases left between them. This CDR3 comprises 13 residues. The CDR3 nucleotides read TGTGCCAGCAGTCTCAGCGGCTCCTACGAGCAGTACTTC. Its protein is CASSLSGSYEQYF.

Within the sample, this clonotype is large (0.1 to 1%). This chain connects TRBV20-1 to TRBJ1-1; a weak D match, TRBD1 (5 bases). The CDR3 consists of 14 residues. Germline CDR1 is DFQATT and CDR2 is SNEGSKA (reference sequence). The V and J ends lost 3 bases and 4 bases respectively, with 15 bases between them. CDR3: CSASIPGWGTEAFF. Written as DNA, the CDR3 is TGCAGTGCTAGTATTCCAGGGTGGGGCACTGAAGCTTTCTTT.

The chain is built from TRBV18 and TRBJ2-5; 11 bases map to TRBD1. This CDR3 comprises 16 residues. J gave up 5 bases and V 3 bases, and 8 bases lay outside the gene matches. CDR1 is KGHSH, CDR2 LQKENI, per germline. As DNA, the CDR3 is TGTGCCAGCTCACCTGGACAGGGGGCTTATGGGGAGACCCAGTACTTC. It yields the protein CASSPGQGAYGETQYF.

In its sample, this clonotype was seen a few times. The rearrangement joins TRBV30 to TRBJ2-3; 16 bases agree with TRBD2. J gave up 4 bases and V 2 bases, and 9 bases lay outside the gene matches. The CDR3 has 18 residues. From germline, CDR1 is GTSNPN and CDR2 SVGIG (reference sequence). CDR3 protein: CAWSTPGLAGGLPDTQYF. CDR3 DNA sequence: TGTGCCTGGAGTACACCGGGACTAGCGGGAGGGCTTCCAGATACGCAGTATTTT.

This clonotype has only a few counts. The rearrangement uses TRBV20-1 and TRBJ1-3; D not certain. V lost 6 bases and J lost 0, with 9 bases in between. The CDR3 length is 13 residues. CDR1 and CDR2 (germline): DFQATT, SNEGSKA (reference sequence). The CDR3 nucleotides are TGCAGTGCCCCCCGGGGCTCTGGAAACACCATATATTTT. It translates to CSAPRGSGNTIYF.

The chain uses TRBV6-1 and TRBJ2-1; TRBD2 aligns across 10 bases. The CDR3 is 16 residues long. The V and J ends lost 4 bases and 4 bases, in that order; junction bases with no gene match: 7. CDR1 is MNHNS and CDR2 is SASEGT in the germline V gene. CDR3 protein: CASSGDSGGRYNEQFF. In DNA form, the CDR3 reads TGTGCCAGCAGTGGAGATAGCGGGGGGCGTTACAATGAGCAGTTCTTC.

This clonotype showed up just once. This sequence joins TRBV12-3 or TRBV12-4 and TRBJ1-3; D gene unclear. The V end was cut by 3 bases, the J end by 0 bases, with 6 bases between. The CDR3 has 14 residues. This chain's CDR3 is CASSFDISGNTIYF. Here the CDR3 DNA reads TGTGCCAGCAGTTTCGATATCTCTGGAAACACCATATATTTT.

CDR3 residues: CASSEGTDRVSETQYF. The DNA for the CDR3 is TGTGCCAGCAGTGAGGGAACTGACAGGGTGTCAGAGACCCAGTACTTC. The chain links TRBV6-1 to TRBJ2-5, with 7 bases fitting TRBD1. This CDR3 spans 16 amino acids. Trimming cost V 3 bases and J 4 bases; bases outside gene matches: 11. CDR1 and CDR2 from the germline V gene are MNHNS and SASEGT.

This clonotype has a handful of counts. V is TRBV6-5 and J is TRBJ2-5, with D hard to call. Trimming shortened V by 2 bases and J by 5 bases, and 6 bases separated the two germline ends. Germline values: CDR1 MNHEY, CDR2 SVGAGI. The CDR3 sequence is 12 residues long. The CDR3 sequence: CASSYSGETQYF. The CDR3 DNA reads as TGTGCCAGCAGTTACAGTGGTGAGACCCAGTACTTC.

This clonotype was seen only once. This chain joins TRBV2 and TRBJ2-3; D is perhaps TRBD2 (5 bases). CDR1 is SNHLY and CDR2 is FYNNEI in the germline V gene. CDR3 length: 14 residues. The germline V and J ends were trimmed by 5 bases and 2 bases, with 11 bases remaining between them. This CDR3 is CASSRQRSTDTQYF. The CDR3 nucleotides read TGTGCCAGCAGTCGTCAGCGGTCCACAGATACGCAGTATTTT.

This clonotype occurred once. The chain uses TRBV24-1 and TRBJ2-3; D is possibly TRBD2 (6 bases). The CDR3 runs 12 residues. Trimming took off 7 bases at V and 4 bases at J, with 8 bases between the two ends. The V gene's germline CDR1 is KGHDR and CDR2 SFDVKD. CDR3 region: CATSRDSDTQYF. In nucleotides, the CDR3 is TGTGCCACCAGCCGGGACTCAGATACGCAGTATTTT.

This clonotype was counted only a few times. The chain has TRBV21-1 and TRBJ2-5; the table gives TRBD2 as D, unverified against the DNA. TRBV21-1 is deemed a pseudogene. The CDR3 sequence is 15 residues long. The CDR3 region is CATCLSGSSRETQYF. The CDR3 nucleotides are TGTGCCACCTGCCTTAGCGGGAGTTCGAGGGAGACCCAGTACTTC.

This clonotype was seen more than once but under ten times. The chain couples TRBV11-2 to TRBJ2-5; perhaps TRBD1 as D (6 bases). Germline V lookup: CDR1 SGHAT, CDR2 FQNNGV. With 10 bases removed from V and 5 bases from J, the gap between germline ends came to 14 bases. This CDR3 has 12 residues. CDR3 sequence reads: CATAGVGETQYF. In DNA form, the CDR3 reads TGTGCCACTGCAGGGGTTGGGGAGACCCAGTACTTC. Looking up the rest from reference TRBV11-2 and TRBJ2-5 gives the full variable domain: EAGVAQSPRYKIIEKRQSVAFWCNPISGHATLYWYQQILGQGPKLLIQFQNNGVVDDSQLPKDRFSAERLKGVDSTLKIQPAKLEDSAVYLCATAGVGETQYFGPGTRLLVL.

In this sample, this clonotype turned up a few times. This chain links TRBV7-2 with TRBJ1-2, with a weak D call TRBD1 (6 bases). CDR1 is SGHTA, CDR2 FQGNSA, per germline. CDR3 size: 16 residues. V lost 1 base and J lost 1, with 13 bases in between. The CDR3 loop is CASSLVWAGDNYGYTF. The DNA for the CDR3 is TGTGCCAGCAGCTTAGTCTGGGCAGGGGATAACTATGGCTACACCTTC.

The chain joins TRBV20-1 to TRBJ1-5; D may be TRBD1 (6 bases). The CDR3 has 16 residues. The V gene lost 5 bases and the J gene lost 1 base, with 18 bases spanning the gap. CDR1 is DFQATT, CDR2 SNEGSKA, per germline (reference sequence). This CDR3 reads CSAPGPGGWSNQPQHF. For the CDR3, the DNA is TGCAGTGCTCCCGGTCCGGGGGGCTGGAGCAATCAGCCCCAGCATTTT.

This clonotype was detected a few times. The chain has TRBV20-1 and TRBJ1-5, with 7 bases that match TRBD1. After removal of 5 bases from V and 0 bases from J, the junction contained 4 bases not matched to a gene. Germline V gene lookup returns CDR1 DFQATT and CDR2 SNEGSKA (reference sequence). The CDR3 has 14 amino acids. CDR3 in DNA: TGCAGTGCTGAGACAGGGAATAGCAATCAGCCCCAGCATTTT. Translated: CSAETGNSNQPQHF.

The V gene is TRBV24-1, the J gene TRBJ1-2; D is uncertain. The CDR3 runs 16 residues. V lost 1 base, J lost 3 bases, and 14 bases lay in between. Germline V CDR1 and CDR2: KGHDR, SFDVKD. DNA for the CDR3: TGTGCCACCAGTGATTTAGGAGGCCAGGCGTACTATGGCTACACCTTC. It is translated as CATSDLGGQAYYGYTF.

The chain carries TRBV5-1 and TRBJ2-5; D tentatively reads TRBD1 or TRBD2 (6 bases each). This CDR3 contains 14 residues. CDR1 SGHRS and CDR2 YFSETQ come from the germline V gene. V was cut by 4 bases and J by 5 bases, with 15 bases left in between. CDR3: CASSRMTGGETQYF. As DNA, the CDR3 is TGCGCCAGCAGCCGAATGACAGGAGGGGAGACCCAGTACTTC. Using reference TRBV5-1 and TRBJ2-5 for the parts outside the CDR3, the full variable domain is KAGVTQTPRYLIKTRGQQVTLSCSPISGHRSVSWYQQTPGQGLQFLFEYFSETQRNKGNFPGRFSGRQFSNSRSEMNVSTLELGDSALYLCASSRMTGGETQYFGPGTRLLVL.

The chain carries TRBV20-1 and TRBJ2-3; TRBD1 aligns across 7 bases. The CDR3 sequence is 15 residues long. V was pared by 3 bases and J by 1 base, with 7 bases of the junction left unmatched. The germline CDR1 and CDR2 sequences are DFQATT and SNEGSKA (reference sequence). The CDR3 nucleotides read TGCAGTGCTAGTTATGAGGGGGCGGGCACAGATACGCAGTATTTT. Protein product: CSASYEGAGTDTQYF.

The CDR3 DNA is TGTGCCAGCTCACCATCCCGGCCCAGCACAGATACGCAGTATTTT. Translating gives CASSPSRPSTDTQYF. The V call is TRBV18, the J call TRBJ2-3; D unclear. The germline V gene has CDR1 KGHSH and CDR2 LQKENI. CDR3 length: 15 residues. Trimming shortened V by 2 bases and J by 0 bases, and 9 bases separated the two germline ends.

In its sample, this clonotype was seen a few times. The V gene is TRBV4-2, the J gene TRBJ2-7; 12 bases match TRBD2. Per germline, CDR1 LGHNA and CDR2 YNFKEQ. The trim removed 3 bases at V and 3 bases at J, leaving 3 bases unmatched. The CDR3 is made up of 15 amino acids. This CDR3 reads CASSQLLAGGYEQYF. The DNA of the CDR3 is TGTGCCAGCAGCCAGCTACTAGCGGGGGGCTACGAGCAGTACTTC.

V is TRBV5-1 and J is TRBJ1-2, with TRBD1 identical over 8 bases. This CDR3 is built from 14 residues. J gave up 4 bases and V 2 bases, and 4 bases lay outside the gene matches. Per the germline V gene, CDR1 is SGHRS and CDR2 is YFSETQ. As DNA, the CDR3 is TGCGCCAGCAGCTTCCGACAGGGGTCCTATGGCTACACCTTC. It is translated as CASSFRQGSYGYTF.

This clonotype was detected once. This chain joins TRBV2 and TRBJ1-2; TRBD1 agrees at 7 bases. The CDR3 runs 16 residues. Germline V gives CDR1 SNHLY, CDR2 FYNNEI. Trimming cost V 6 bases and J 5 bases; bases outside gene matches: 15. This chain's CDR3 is CASREQTGAAAYGYTF. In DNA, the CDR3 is TGTGCCAGCAGAGAACAAACAGGGGCCGCCGCATATGGCTACACCTTC.